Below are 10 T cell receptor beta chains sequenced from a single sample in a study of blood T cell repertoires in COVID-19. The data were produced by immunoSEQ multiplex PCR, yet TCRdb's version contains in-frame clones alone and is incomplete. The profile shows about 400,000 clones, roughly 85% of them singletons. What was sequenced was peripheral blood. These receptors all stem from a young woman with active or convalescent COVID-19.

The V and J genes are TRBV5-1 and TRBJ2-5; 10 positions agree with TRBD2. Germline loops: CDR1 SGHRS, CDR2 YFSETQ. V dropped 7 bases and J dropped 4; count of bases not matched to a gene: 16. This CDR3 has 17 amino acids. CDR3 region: CASQNGASGGFGETQYF. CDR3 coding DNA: TGCGCCAGCCAAAATGGGGCTAGCGGGGGCTTTGGAGAGACCCAGTACTTC.

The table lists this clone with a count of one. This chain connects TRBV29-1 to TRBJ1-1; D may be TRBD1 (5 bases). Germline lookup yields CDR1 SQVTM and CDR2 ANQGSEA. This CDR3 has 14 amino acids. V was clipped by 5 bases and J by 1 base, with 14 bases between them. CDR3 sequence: CSVRPGTTNTEAFF. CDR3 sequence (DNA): TGCAGCGTTCGTCCGGGGACTACGAACACTGAAGCTTTCTTT.

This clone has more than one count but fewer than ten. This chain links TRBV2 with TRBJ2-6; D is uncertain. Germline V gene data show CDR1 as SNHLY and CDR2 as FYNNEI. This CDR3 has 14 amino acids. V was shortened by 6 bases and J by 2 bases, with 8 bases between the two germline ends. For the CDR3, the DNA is TGTGCCAGCAGGCTATCTGCTGGGGCCAACGTCCTGACTTTC. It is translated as CASRLSAGANVLTF.

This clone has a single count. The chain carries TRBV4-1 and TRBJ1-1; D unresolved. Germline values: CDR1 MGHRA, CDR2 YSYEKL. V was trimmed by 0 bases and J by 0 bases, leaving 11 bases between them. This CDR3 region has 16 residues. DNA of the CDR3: TGCGCCAGCAGCCAAGATTTTGTACAGCTGAACACTGAAGCTTTCTTT. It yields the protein CASSQDFVQLNTEAFF.

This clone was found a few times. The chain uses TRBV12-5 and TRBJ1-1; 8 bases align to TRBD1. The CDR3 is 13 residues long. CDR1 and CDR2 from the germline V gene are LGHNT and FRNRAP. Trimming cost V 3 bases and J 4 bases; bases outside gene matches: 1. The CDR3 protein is CASGLDRGTEAFF. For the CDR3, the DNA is TGTGCTAGTGGTTTAGACAGGGGCACTGAAGCTTTCTTT.

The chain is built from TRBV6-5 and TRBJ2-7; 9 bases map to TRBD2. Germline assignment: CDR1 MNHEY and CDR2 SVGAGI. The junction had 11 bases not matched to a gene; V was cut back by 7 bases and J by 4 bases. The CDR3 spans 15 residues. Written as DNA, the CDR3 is TGTGCCAGCATGGTTAGCGGGAGTCTCGTGTACGAGCAGTACTTC. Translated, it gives CASMVSGSLVYEQYF.

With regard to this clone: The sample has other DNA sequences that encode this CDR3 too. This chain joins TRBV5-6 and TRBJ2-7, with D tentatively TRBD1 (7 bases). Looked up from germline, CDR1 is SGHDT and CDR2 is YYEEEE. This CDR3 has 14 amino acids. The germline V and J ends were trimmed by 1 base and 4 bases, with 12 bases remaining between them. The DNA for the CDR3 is TGTGCCAGCAGCTTGACAGGGGCGGGATACGAGCAGTACTTC. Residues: CASSLTGAGYEQYF.

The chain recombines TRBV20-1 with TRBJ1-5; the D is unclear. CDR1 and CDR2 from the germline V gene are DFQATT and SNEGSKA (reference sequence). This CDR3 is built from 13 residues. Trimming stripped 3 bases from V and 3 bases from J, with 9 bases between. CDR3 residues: CSASRGINQPQHF. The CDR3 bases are TGCAGTGCTAGTCGAGGAATCAATCAGCCCCAGCATTTT.

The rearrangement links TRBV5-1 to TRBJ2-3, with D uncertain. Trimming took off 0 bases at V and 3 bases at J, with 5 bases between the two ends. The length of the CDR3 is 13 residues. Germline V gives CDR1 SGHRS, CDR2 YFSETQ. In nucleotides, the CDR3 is TGCGCCAGCAGCTTGGGACTGACAGATACGCAGTATTTT. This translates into CASSLGLTDTQYF.

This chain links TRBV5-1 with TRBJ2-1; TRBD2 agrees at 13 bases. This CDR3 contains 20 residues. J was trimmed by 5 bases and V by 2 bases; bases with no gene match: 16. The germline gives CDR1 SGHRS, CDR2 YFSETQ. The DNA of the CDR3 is TGCGCCAGCAGCTTTTTACTCGGGACTAGCGGGACTACTATTAACAATGAGCAGTTCTTC. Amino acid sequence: CASSFLLGTSGTTINNEQFF.